This is a list of T cell receptor beta chains from one sample in a study of blood T cells in healthy people across ages. TCRdb processed the 5' RACE reads anew with MiXCR; each CDR3 protein has one entry. Among 650,000 to 900,000 distinct CDR3 sequences listed, 55% to 65% were seen once. Sample: blood. Receptors were obtained from a young man in good health. Each CDR3 is given with its conserved first and last residue. Each record gives: D gene, V gene, clone size, J gene, CDR3 protein, CDR3 DNA. The D gene is left open where the match is weak. Part of the rows lack a size; the others show once, few, many or a class for expanded clones.

d_call: TRBD1
v_call: TRBV10-3
clone_size: -
j_call: TRBJ2-7
cdr3_aa: CAISDGTGFYEQYF
cdr3_nt: TGTGCCATCAGCGACGGGACAGGGTTCTACGAGCAGTACTTC

d_call: -
v_call: TRBV9
clone_size: -
j_call: TRBJ2-1
cdr3_aa: CASSVDREQFF
cdr3_nt: TGTGCCAGCAGCGTAGACCGTGAGCAGTTCTTC

d_call: -
v_call: TRBV6-2/TRBV6-3
clone_size: -
j_call: TRBJ2-1
cdr3_aa: CASTEARSQGQFF
cdr3_nt: TGTGCCAGCACCGAGGCCCGTTCACAGGGGCAGTTCTTC

d_call: -
v_call: TRBV4-2
clone_size: -
j_call: TRBJ2-2
cdr3_aa: CASSQAVASEITGELFF
cdr3_nt: TGTGCCAGCAGCCAAGCCGTGGCTAGCGAGATCACCGGGGAGCTGTTTTTT

d_call: TRBD1
v_call: TRBV29-1
clone_size: -
j_call: TRBJ2-7
cdr3_aa: CSVVVSGTGSWEQYF
cdr3_nt: TGCAGCGTTGTTGTTTCCGGGACAGGGTCCTGGGAGCAGTACTTC

d_call: TRBD2
v_call: TRBV13
clone_size: few
j_call: TRBJ2-5
cdr3_aa: CASSPPGTSGPQETQYF
cdr3_nt: TGTGCCAGCAGTCCTCCCGGGACTAGCGGACCTCAAGAGACCCAGTACTTC

d_call: TRBD1
v_call: TRBV7-2
clone_size: -
j_call: TRBJ2-7
cdr3_aa: CASSRESGQGSEQYF
cdr3_nt: TGTGCCAGCAGCCGCGAATCGGGACAGGGATCCGAGCAGTACTTC

d_call: TRBD2
v_call: TRBV2
clone_size: -
j_call: TRBJ2-1
cdr3_aa: CASTFSGGISNEQFF
cdr3_nt: TGTGCCAGTACCTTCAGCGGGGGGATCTCCAATGAGCAGTTCTTC

d_call: -
v_call: TRBV2
clone_size: -
j_call: TRBJ2-1
cdr3_aa: CASSPLLTGSNEQFF
cdr3_nt: TGTGCCAGCAGTCCCCTACTCACAGGTAGCAATGAGCAGTTCTTC

d_call: -
v_call: TRBV5-1
clone_size: -
j_call: TRBJ2-7
cdr3_aa: CASSLEAAGSNYEQYF
cdr3_nt: TGCGCCAGCAGCTTGGAGGCTGCAGGGAGTAACTACGAGCAGTACTTC

d_call: -
v_call: TRBV7-6
clone_size: -
j_call: TRBJ2-5
cdr3_aa: CASSLDYMEGETQYF
cdr3_nt: TGTGCCAGCAGCTTAGATTATATGGAGGGGGAGACCCAGTACTTC

d_call: -
v_call: TRBV6-2/TRBV6-3
clone_size: many
j_call: TRBJ2-5
cdr3_aa: CASSYPGDVKETQYF
cdr3_nt: TGTGCCAGCAGTTACCCTGGGGACGTCAAAGAGACCCAGTACTTC

d_call: -
v_call: TRBV6-6
clone_size: -
j_call: TRBJ2-2
cdr3_aa: CASSQYLTGRGGELFF
cdr3_nt: TGTGCCAGCAGCCAATACCTGACAGGGCGGGGCGGGGAGCTGTTTTTT

d_call: -
v_call: TRBV25-1
clone_size: few
j_call: TRBJ2-7
cdr3_aa: CASSRDHEQYF
cdr3_nt: TGTGCCAGCAGCCGGGACCACGAGCAGTACTTC

d_call: -
v_call: TRBV3-1
clone_size: few
j_call: TRBJ2-4
cdr3_aa: CASSQEGDTNIQYF
cdr3_nt: TGTGCCAGCAGCCAAGAAGGGGACACGAACATTCAGTACTTC

d_call: TRBD1
v_call: TRBV6-1
clone_size: few
j_call: TRBJ1-6
cdr3_aa: CASSAEDRGSNSPLHF
cdr3_nt: TGTGCCAGCAGTGCGGAGGACAGGGGGAGTAATTCACCCCTCCACTTT

d_call: -
v_call: TRBV10-3
clone_size: -
j_call: TRBJ1-5
cdr3_aa: CAISDEGPQPQHF
cdr3_nt: TGTGCCATCAGTGATGAGGGTCCCCAGCCCCAGCATTTT

d_call: TRBD1
v_call: TRBV29-1
clone_size: few
j_call: TRBJ1-2
cdr3_aa: CSVEGTGNGYTF
cdr3_nt: TGCAGCGTTGAAGGGACAGGGAATGGCTACACCTTC

d_call: -
v_call: TRBV5-1
clone_size: -
j_call: TRBJ1-6
cdr3_aa: CASSLSRSGNSPLHF
cdr3_nt: TGCGCCAGCAGCTTGTCAAGATCTGGCAACTCACCCCTCCACTTT

d_call: -
v_call: TRBV29-1
clone_size: few
j_call: TRBJ2-1
cdr3_aa: CSVGGFGSGSYNEQFF
cdr3_nt: TGCAGCGTTGGGGGGTTCGGGTCTGGCTCCTACAATGAGCAGTTCTTC